This is a list of T cell receptor beta chains from one sample in a study of blood T cell repertoires in COVID-19. The repertoire was sequenced with immunoSEQ multiplex PCR; TCRdb's copy has only in-frame clones and lacks some. Of roughly 250,000 clones listed, about four fifths were seen once; the top ten hold about 4%. Input material: peripheral blood. These receptors originate from a man aged 50 to 59 with acute or convalescent COVID-19. The CDR3 runs from the conserved cysteine through the conserved F or W. Each record gives: J gene, clone size, D gene, V gene, CDR3 DNA, CDR3 protein. D genes are given only for firm matches. Not all rows give a size; the values are once, few, many and, for expanded clones, a class.

j_call: TRBJ2-1
clone_size: -
d_call: TRBD2
v_call: TRBV9
cdr3_nt: TGTGCCAGCAGCATCCGACTAGCGGGAGCCTCCTACAATGAGCAGTTCTTC
cdr3_aa: CASSIRLAGASYNEQFF

j_call: TRBJ2-1
clone_size: -
d_call: -
v_call: TRBV27
cdr3_nt: TGTGCCAGCAGTCCCCGTCAGGGTGGGAACAATGAGCAGTTCTTC
cdr3_aa: CASSPRQGGNNEQFF

j_call: TRBJ2-1
clone_size: -
d_call: -
v_call: TRBV5-1
cdr3_nt: TGCGCCAGCAGCTTGGAAGGTCGAACGGGAGCGGTTAACAATGAGCAGTTCTTC
cdr3_aa: CASSLEGRTGAVNNEQFF

j_call: TRBJ2-1
clone_size: -
d_call: -
v_call: TRBV7-3
cdr3_nt: TGTGCCAGCAGCTTAATCGCCAGTTACAATGAGCAGTTCTTC
cdr3_aa: CASSLIASYNEQFF

j_call: TRBJ1-5
clone_size: -
d_call: -
v_call: TRBV2
cdr3_nt: TGTGCCAGCAGTGAATTAGGCGGGAGGGGAACCACTAGCAATCAGCCCCAGCATTTT
cdr3_aa: CASSELGGRGTTSNQPQHF

j_call: TRBJ2-2
clone_size: -
d_call: TRBD1
v_call: TRBV5-1
cdr3_nt: TGCGCCAGCAGCTTCCGGGACAGGGACACCGGGGAGCTGTTTTTT
cdr3_aa: CASSFRDRDTGELFF

j_call: TRBJ2-2
clone_size: -
d_call: -
v_call: TRBV7-9
cdr3_nt: TGTGCCAGCAGCCCTCGAATGGGGGCCTCGAACACCGGGGAGCTGTTTTTT
cdr3_aa: CASSPRMGASNTGELFF

j_call: TRBJ1-1
clone_size: -
d_call: -
v_call: TRBV29-1
cdr3_nt: TGCAGCGTTACGGACGGGGGGACTGAAGCTTTCTTT
cdr3_aa: CSVTDGGTEAFF

j_call: TRBJ1-5
clone_size: -
d_call: -
v_call: TRBV15
cdr3_nt: TGTGCCACCAGCAGACAAGGTCTATCACACAGGGATGCATCTCAGCCCCAGCATTTT
cdr3_aa: CATSRQGLSHRDASQPQHF

j_call: TRBJ1-5
clone_size: -
d_call: -
v_call: TRBV5-6
cdr3_nt: TGTGCCAGCAGCTTTTCTGGACAGATAAATCAGCCCCAGCATTTT
cdr3_aa: CASSFSGQINQPQHF

j_call: TRBJ1-6
clone_size: -
d_call: -
v_call: TRBV6-1
cdr3_nt: TGTGCCAGCAGTGAAGCGCAAGTAGGGAGCTCCTATAATTCACCCCTCCACTTT
cdr3_aa: CASSEAQVGSSYNSPLHF

j_call: TRBJ1-4
clone_size: -
d_call: -
v_call: TRBV5-8
cdr3_nt: TGTGCCAGCAGCATGCGGCGACAGATACCTGCAACTAATGAAAAACTGTTTTTT
cdr3_aa: CASSMRRQIPATNEKLFF

j_call: TRBJ2-2
clone_size: -
d_call: TRBD2
v_call: TRBV30
cdr3_nt: TGTGCCTGGAGGGGCGGGAGAGCGACCGGGGAGCTGTTTTTT
cdr3_aa: CAWRGGRATGELFF

j_call: TRBJ2-2
clone_size: -
d_call: TRBD1
v_call: TRBV18
cdr3_nt: TGTGCCAGCTCACCTAGGACAGGCCTGAACACCGGGGAGCTGTTTTTT
cdr3_aa: CASSPRTGLNTGELFF

j_call: TRBJ1-1
clone_size: -
d_call: TRBD1
v_call: TRBV18
cdr3_nt: TGTGCCAGCTCACTATGGACAGGGGTATCGGACACTGAAGCTTTCTTT
cdr3_aa: CASSLWTGVSDTEAFF

j_call: TRBJ2-3
clone_size: -
d_call: -
v_call: TRBV2
cdr3_nt: TGTGCCAGCTCCCCCCAGGGGACGGAGAGCAGCACAGATACGCAGTATTTT
cdr3_aa: CASSPQGTESSTDTQYF

j_call: TRBJ2-3
clone_size: -
d_call: TRBD2
v_call: TRBV5-4
cdr3_nt: TGTGCCAGCAGCTTGTCAAGCGGGAGCGCAGATACGCAGTATTTT
cdr3_aa: CASSLSSGSADTQYF

j_call: TRBJ1-6
clone_size: -
d_call: -
v_call: TRBV11-3
cdr3_nt: TGTGCCAGCAGCTATGGCGGGGGTAATTCACCCCTCCACTTT
cdr3_aa: CASSYGGGNSPLHF

j_call: TRBJ2-1
clone_size: -
d_call: TRBD2
v_call: TRBV19
cdr3_nt: TGTGCCACCAGCTTAGGCCTAGCGGCGACTAATGAGCAGTTCTTC
cdr3_aa: CATSLGLAATNEQFF

j_call: TRBJ2-2
clone_size: -
d_call: -
v_call: TRBV18
cdr3_nt: TGTGCCAGCTCGCCCAACAGGGATGCCGGGGAGCTGTTTTTT
cdr3_aa: CASSPNRDAGELFF

j_call: TRBJ2-3
clone_size: -
d_call: TRBD2
v_call: TRBV6-5
cdr3_nt: TGTGCCAGCACACGGACTAGCGGGAACACAGATACGCAGTATTTT
cdr3_aa: CASTRTSGNTDTQYF

j_call: TRBJ2-3
clone_size: -
d_call: -
v_call: TRBV14
cdr3_nt: TGTGCCAGCAGCCAGCTAGGGGCTCTCAGGACAGATACGCAGTATTTT
cdr3_aa: CASSQLGALRTDTQYF

j_call: TRBJ1-3
clone_size: once
d_call: -
v_call: TRBV5-1
cdr3_nt: TGCGCCAGCAGCTTGTACCAACAGGGCGTCGCTGGAAACACCATATATTTT
cdr3_aa: CASSLYQQGVAGNTIYF

j_call: TRBJ1-5
clone_size: -
d_call: -
v_call: TRBV28
cdr3_nt: TGTGCCAGCAGTTACGACAGCCTAAATCAGCCCCAGCATTTT
cdr3_aa: CASSYDSLNQPQHF

j_call: TRBJ2-7
clone_size: -
d_call: -
v_call: TRBV6-2/TRBV6-3
cdr3_nt: TGTGCCAGCAGTTACCCAAAAAACTACGAGCAGTACTTC
cdr3_aa: CASSYPKNYEQYF

j_call: TRBJ1-2
clone_size: -
d_call: -
v_call: TRBV13
cdr3_nt: TGTGCCAGCAGCTTAGGCCTCGTTCTCGATGGCTACACCTTC
cdr3_aa: CASSLGLVLDGYTF

j_call: TRBJ2-3
clone_size: once
d_call: -
v_call: TRBV5-1
cdr3_nt: TGCGCCAGCAGCTTGATAGCTAGCACAGATACGCAGTATTTT
cdr3_aa: CASSLIASTDTQYF

j_call: TRBJ2-2
clone_size: -
d_call: -
v_call: TRBV2
cdr3_nt: TGTGCCAGCAGTGACACTCTACCCTGGAACACCGGGGAGCTGTTTTTT
cdr3_aa: CASSDTLPWNTGELFF

j_call: TRBJ2-2
clone_size: once
d_call: TRBD2
v_call: TRBV6-5
cdr3_nt: TGTGCCAGCAGTTACTCCAGCGGGAAGGCCGGGGAGCTGTTTTTT
cdr3_aa: CASSYSSGKAGELFF

j_call: TRBJ2-7
clone_size: -
d_call: -
v_call: TRBV6-6
cdr3_nt: TGTGCCAGCACCACGGGGGAGGACAGGTCCTACGAGCAGTACTTC
cdr3_aa: CASTTGEDRSYEQYF

j_call: TRBJ1-5
clone_size: -
d_call: -
v_call: TRBV6-5
cdr3_nt: TGTGCCAGCAGTTACTCGGAGCATCAGCCCCAGCATTTT
cdr3_aa: CASSYSEHQPQHF

j_call: TRBJ2-3
clone_size: -
d_call: TRBD1
v_call: TRBV3-1/TRBV3-2
cdr3_nt: TGTGCCAGCAGCCCCGGACAGGGGGCGGGAGATACGCAGTATTTT
cdr3_aa: CASSPGQGAGDTQYF